This T cell receptor beta chain originates from a study of blood T cells in healthy people across ages (dated by TCRdb to about 2015). About the investigation overall: In model experiments, template switching captured roughly one uniquely barcoded TCR beta cDNA molecule for every two T cells. Four age groups were formed from the donors: young (average approximately 15 years), middle-aged (just under 40), aged (62) and long-lived (about 80). To avoid experimental bias, donors of different ages were randomly spread across the sequencing lanes. For two donors (one aged 18 to 29 and one aged 80 or older), the study analyzed two additional independent replicas of 1 million unique cDNA reads from the same blood draw. Age-related changes in TCR beta repertoire diversity were measured in the study by deep sequencing normalized with unique cDNA molecular identifiers.

The approximately 39 donors, aged roughly 6 to 100 years, were systemically healthy Caucasian individuals from Russia. Approximately 9 milliliters of peripheral blood were collected from each donor into EDTA-treated Vacutainer tubes. Ficoll-Paque density-gradient centrifugation was used to isolate PBMCs, with at least 7 million per sample. Total RNA was extracted from PBMCs with Trizol reagent, with at least 6 micrograms obtained per sample. Naive CD45RAhigh/CD27high T cell percentages were measured by flow cytometry on a PBMC aliquot from every donor. Its CDR3 holds 13 amino acids, cysteine through phenylalanine. Only the CDR3 region is kept as DNA, spanning 39 bases read in frame from base 1. The germline V gene (reference sequence) supplies CDR1 DFQATT and CDR2 SNEGSKA. V and J lose 6 bases and 3 bases, and a span of 15 bases separates them. The sample holds a few counts of this clonotype. The target of this receptor is not known. Base qualities are not at hand, and no much larger clone is one base apart.

Findings and caveats that apply to the study as a whole: Because donor CMV infection status was unknown, age-related changes in expanded clonotypes were potentially confounded. Total diversity estimates from one million sequenced T cells were considered lower bounds and underestimates. Since profiling was done on bulk unsorted PBMCs, naive and antigen-experienced compartments could not be conclusively compared. The percentage of naive T cells measured by flow cytometry correlated strongly with observed TCR beta diversity. Compared with the aged group, the long-lived group had more naive CD4+ T cells, fewer expanded clones and increased TCR diversity, suggesting age selection. As age increased, observed TCR beta diversity per million T cells dropped in a roughly linear way, and a significant reduction was already evident by age about 36.

The library was produced with 5' RACE. Sequenced on an Illumina HiSeq 2500. A second PCR of roughly 7 to 11 cycles was performed with a sample-barcoded 5' primer and a J-beta primer mix. Each TCR beta cDNA molecule received a unique molecular identifier from a template-switch 5' adaptor carrying 12 random nucleotides. At least 2.5 million CDR3-containing paired-end reads were obtained from each sample. First-strand cDNA synthesis was performed from all RNA using the Mint cDNA synthesis kit, with priming by a TRBC-specific oligonucleotide. All cDNA was treated with uracil-DNA glycosylase and then went through a first 18-cycle PCR with the universal primers M1SS and BC2_uni_R. In the authors' own workflow: Normalization of each sample was performed by random selection of 1 million high-quality reads, each carrying a distinct molecular identifier. Instead of being binned into consensus sequences, reads that shared molecular identifiers were thrown out. MiTCR, run with a Q25 quality threshold and the strictest error-elimination algorithm, handled CDR3 identification, clonotype clustering and error correction. A nonparametric unseen species model with Euler transformation was used to estimate lower-bound total TCR beta diversity. In-frame beta chains were kept once TCRdb had trimmed the public reads at Q25 with fastp and called clones with MiXCR. When rows share a CDR3 protein, they turn into one entry using the most common DNA and genes. These V and J calls rely on TCRdb rather than the paper's analysis. For this sample the table gives 1.2 million to 1.5 million distinct CDR3 sequences, of which approximately 59% were detected only once. Of the sample, about 6.7% is held by the ten largest clones.

The V gene is TRBV20-1 and the J gene is TRBJ2-7; the D gene is perhaps TRBD2, from 6 matching bases. The source material was blood. The origin of this receptor is a man aged 18 to 30 in good health. The nucleotide sequence is given as TGCAGTGCCGACGACCTGGGGGGCTACGAGCAGTACTTC. It translates to CSADDLGGYEQYF.